The next 5 T cell receptor beta chains were all read from a single sample in a study of CD8+ T cells in alopecia areata. Extraction and reverse transcription of RNA yielded cDNA as the sequencing template. Clones were read by immunoSEQ multiplex PCR, and TCRdb kept only the in-frame ones, dropping some. The sample holds just under 65,000 clones; 46% are singletons and the top ten take approximately 20%. Treatment in this sample: oral pan-JAK inhibitor, 5-10 mg twice daily. The material was CD8+ T cells sorted from blood, obtained at approximately week 36, from a patient treated with tofacitinib. The receptors derive from a human donor with alopecia areata.

The chain employs TRBV2 and TRBJ2-2, with TRBD1 identical over 11 bases. This CDR3 has 15 amino acids. With V trimmed by 7 bases and J by 3 bases, 4 bases remained unmatched. CDR1 is SNHLY, CDR2 FYNNEI, per germline. This CDR3 is CASNPGQGDTGELFF. In DNA, the CDR3 is TGTGCCAGCAATCCGGGACAGGGGGACACCGGGGAGCTGTTTTTT.

The rearrangement uses TRBV6-1 and TRBJ1-2, with D tentatively TRBD1 (5 bases). Looked up from germline, CDR1 is MNHNS and CDR2 is SASEGT. The length of the CDR3 is 14 residues. Trimming removed 4 bases from V and 0 bases from J, with 9 bases in between. CDR3 in amino acids: CASSAGRTNYGYTF. The CDR3 nucleotides are TGTGCCAGCAGTGCGGGACGGACTAACTATGGCTACACCTTC.

This clone was seen a handful of times. This chain uses TRBV5-6 with TRBJ2-1; the D call may be TRBD1 or TRBD2 (5 bases each). Germline V gene data show CDR1 as SGHDT and CDR2 as YYEEEE. CDR3 size: 13 residues. Trimming left V 4 bases short and J 8 bases short, with 13 bases between. The CDR3 DNA reads TGTGCCAGCAGCGAAGGGACCCTCGATGAGCAGTTCTTC. Encoded protein: CASSEGTLDEQFF.

The chain employs TRBV29-1 and TRBJ2-1; TRBD2 matches at 12 bases. V trimming: 4 bases; J trimming: 6 bases; junction bases outside the gene matches: 4. CDR1 and CDR2 (germline): SQVTM, ANQGSEA. The CDR3 runs to 14 residues. In nucleotides, the CDR3 is TGCAGCGTTGCTGGACTAGCGGGATTCAATGAGCAGTTCTTC. Protein: CSVAGLAGFNEQFF.

The CDR3 spells CASSLVSPPNTEAFF. The CDR3 DNA reads TGCGCCAGCAGCTTGGTGTCACCTCCGAACACTGAAGCTTTCTTT. V usage is TRBV5-1 and J usage is TRBJ1-1, with no clear D. The CDR3 consists of 15 residues. Germline loops: CDR1 SGHRS, CDR2 YFSETQ. V was clipped by 0 bases and J by 1 base, with 10 bases between them.